The entry below gives a single TCR beta chain sequence along with its context. The sample originates from a study of blood T cell repertoires in COVID-19. Sequenced by immunoSEQ multiplex PCR; TCRdb stores in-frame clones only, minus some. The table records some 200,000 clones, roughly 87% of them present only once. This CDR3 is 14 amino acids long. Per germline, CDR1 SGHRS and CDR2 YFSETQ. V was trimmed by 2 bases and J by 1 base, leaving 9 bases between them. The J gene is TRBJ1-1, the V gene TRBV5-1; the D gene is possibly TRBD1 (6 bases). The sequenced sample consisted of peripheral blood. This TCR derives from a middle-aged woman with acute or convalescent COVID-19. The DNA of the CDR3 is TGCGCCAGCAGCTTCCCAGGGGCGAACACTGAAGCTTTCTTT. Protein: CASSFPGANTEAFF.